This T cell receptor (beta chain) was obtained from a study of control samples from healthy donors and cancer patients (TCRdb year 2020). Concerning this clone itself: Its antigen has not been determined. No much larger clone is present one base from it, and per-base qualities are unavailable.

Library preparation used the immunoSEQ multiplex PCR assay. TCRdb holds this immuneACCESS table with in-frame rearrangements only. Some clones are missing; in checked studies, unresolved V genes explain under half, and the rest has no known cause. This sample lists about 130,000 clones; 75% to 95% were detected once. Approximately 9% of the sample is held by the ten biggest clonotypes. The TCR originated in a man aged 18-30 years in good health. Sequencing used blood.

The CDR3 region has the sequence CASSLGQQNTEAFF. At the DNA level, the sequence is TGTGCCAGCAGCTTAGGACAACAAAACACTGAAGCTTTCTTT. This receptor chain uses TRBV7-9 and TRBJ1-1, with no reliable assignment of the D segment. For CDR1 and CDR2, the germline V gene (reference sequence) lists SEHNR and FQNEAQ. A distance of 8 bases separates the germline ends of V and J, which lose 1 base and 2 bases respectively. From the cysteine through the phenylalanine, the CDR3 covers 14 amino acids. Only the CDR3 portion is preserved as DNA: 42 bases, with reading frame beginning at the first base.